The clone carrying this T cell receptor beta chain was counted many times. What it binds is unknown. This specimen belongs to a study of CD8 T cells in ankylosing spondylitis. A single record per CDR3 protein comes from TCRdb applying MiXCR to the 5' RACE reads. The sample lists approximately 180,000 distinct CDR3 sequences; 15% to 20% were seen once. Trimming took off 0 bases at V and 5 bases at J, with 13 bases between the two ends. The CDR3 is made up of 16 amino acids. Germline CDR1 reads LGHNA; CDR2 reads YSLEER. Study results and caveats: A motif in TCR beta, a set of under ten highly homologous variants, appeared characteristic of ankylosing spondylitis blood. Relatively rare in peripheral blood, disease-linked clones were also CD8+. Reportedly, significant enrichment of disease-linked clones occurred in matched ankylosing spondylitis synovial fluid.

The chain is built from TRBV4-3 and TRBJ1-4; D may be TRBD1 (6 bases). The sequence derives from a male donor under 35 with ankylosing spondylitis or in good health (not recorded which). Sequencing was carried out using blood, either unsorted or a sorted T cell fraction (not recorded which). The CDR3 is CASSQDLRQGNEKLFF. The CDR3 DNA is TGCGCCAGCAGCCAAGATCTGAGGCAGGGGAATGAAAAACTGTTTTTT.